Each of the 30 T cell receptor beta chains below was sequenced from the same sample in a study of untreated major depressive disorder. Sequencing used immunoSEQ multiplex PCR; TCRdb keeps in-frame clones, though not all of them. The sample records about 21,000 clones, 80% to 95% being singletons. The sample taken for sequencing was CD4+ T cells from PBMCs. The source is a young man in good health.

The CDR3 loop reads CASSPQDHSTYGYTF. CDR3 nucleotides: TGTGCCAGCAGTCCCCAAGACCACTCAACCTATGGCTACACCTTC. The chain has TRBV28 and TRBJ1-2; D remains ambiguous. Germline values: CDR1 MDHEN, CDR2 SYDVKM. This CDR3 is built from 15 residues. V was clipped by 5 bases and J by 4 bases, with 17 bases between them.

The rearrangement uses TRBV7-8 and TRBJ2-7; D remains ambiguous. There are 14 residues in the CDR3. Germline V gives CDR1 SGHVS, CDR2 FQNEAQ. V lost 1 base and J lost 7, with 14 bases in between. The CDR3 nucleotides read TGTGCCAGCAGCTTAGTTCGCGGAGTAGGTGAGCAGTACTTC. This codes for CASSLVRGVGEQYF.

This clone was observed a handful of times. The DNA is left out, because the CDR3 cannot be placed on it with certainty; the CDR3 is given as TCRdb lists it. The chain joins TRBV4-2 to TRBJ1-2; the D call TRBD1 from the table was never checked on the DNA. CDR1 is LGHNA, CDR2 YNFKEQ, per germline. The CDR3 region is 16 residues in length, termini included. CDR3 amino acids: CASSQEVRARGYGYTF.

The chain links TRBV15 to TRBJ2-5, with D tentatively TRBD2 (5 bases). Germline loops: CDR1 LNHNV, CDR2 YYDKDF (reference sequence). This CDR3 spans 15 amino acids. The V gene lost 0 bases and the J gene lost 0 bases, with 8 bases spanning the gap. CDR3 protein: CATSREQRNQETQYF. DNA of the CDR3: TGTGCCACCAGCAGAGAACAGCGGAACCAAGAGACCCAGTACTTC.

Only one count was recorded for this clone. This chain uses TRBV19 with TRBJ2-1, with 7 bases lining up with TRBD1. Per the germline V gene, CDR1 is LNHDA and CDR2 is SQIVND (reference sequence). CDR3 length equals 15 residues. J lost 2 bases, V lost 7 bases, and 8 bases had no gene match. The CDR3 DNA is TGTGCCAGTACCCTCAGAGGGGGCACCTACAATGAGCAGTTCTTC. Residues: CASTLRGGTYNEQFF.

This chain connects TRBV29-1 to TRBJ1-1; no clear D. Trimming shortened V by 7 bases and J by 0 bases, and 12 bases separated the two germline ends. CDR1 SQVTM and CDR2 ANQGSEA come from the germline V gene. The CDR3 has 13 amino acids. DNA for the CDR3: TGCAGCGCCCCCCTCACCATGAACACTGAAGCTTTCTTT. This encodes CSAPLTMNTEAFF.

For the CDR3, the DNA is TGTGCCAGCAGCTTCGAGCTGGGGGAGCTGTTTTTT. Protein: CASSFELGELFF. The genes are TRBV7-2 and TRBJ2-2; no clear D. Trimming stripped 3 bases from V and 8 bases from J, with 7 bases between. Looked up from germline, CDR1 is SGHTA and CDR2 is FQGNSA. The CDR3 is 12 residues long.

The rearrangement uses TRBV11-3 and TRBJ2-1; TRBD2 might be the D (7 bases). The CDR3 covers 16 residues. Trimming removed 0 bases at V and 5 bases at J, with 14 bases between. Germline CDR1 reads SGHNT; CDR2 reads YENEEA. The CDR3 sequence: CASSLEGGRAHNEQFF. CDR3 nucleotides: TGTGCCAGCAGCTTAGAAGGGGGGAGGGCCCACAATGAGCAGTTCTTC.

This clone was detected a few times. J is TRBJ1-2 and V is TRBV7-2; D gene unclear. The germline CDR1 and CDR2 sequences are SGHTA and FQGNSA. The CDR3 sequence is 13 residues long. Between the trimmed V and J ends, which lost 2 bases and 5 bases, there was a span of 9 bases. CDR3 in DNA: TGTGCCAGCAGCTTAAGACTGGAATATGGCTACACCTTC. Amino acid sequence: CASSLRLEYGYTF.

The rearrangement uses TRBV9 and TRBJ2-2, with 7 bases aligning to TRBD2. The CDR3 consists of 16 residues. J was trimmed by 3 bases and V by 2 bases; bases with no gene match: 7. Per germline, CDR1 SGDLS and CDR2 YYNGEE. DNA of the CDR3: TGTGCCAGCAGCGTGCCTGCTAGCGGATACACCGGGGAGCTGTTTTTT. As protein: CASSVPASGYTGELFF.

The J gene is TRBJ2-5, the V gene TRBV25-1; D possibly corresponds to TRBD2 (6 bases). The V gene's germline CDR1 is MGHDK and CDR2 SYGVNS. CDR3 length equals 13 residues. V lost 11 bases and J lost 2, with 15 bases in between. The CDR3 spells CASRRGGQETQYF. For the CDR3, the DNA is TGTGCCTCCAGGAGGGGAGGTCAAGAGACCCAGTACTTC.

The V call is TRBV12-5, the J call TRBJ1-5; D ambiguous. Germline-derived CDR1 and CDR2 are LGHNT and FRNRAP. This CDR3 region has 12 residues. V gave up 0 bases and J gave up 5 bases, with 2 bases separating them. The CDR3 loop is CASGLVDQPQHF. Written as DNA, the CDR3 is TGTGCTAGTGGTTTGGTAGATCAGCCCCAGCATTTT.

The J gene is TRBJ1-5, the V gene TRBV29-1, with D unresolved. Germline assignment: CDR1 SQVTM and CDR2 ANQGSEA. The CDR3 is made up of 12 amino acids. Deletions cut 6 bases from V and 2 bases from J, with 8 bases between. The CDR3 reads CSVMAGNQPQHF. The CDR3, as DNA: TGCAGCGTAATGGCCGGCAATCAGCCCCAGCATTTT. Full variable domain (rest looked up from reference TRBV29-1 and TRBJ1-5): SAVISQKPSRDICQRGTSLTIQCQVDSQVTMMFWYRQQPGQSLTLIATANQGSEATYESGFVIDKFPISRPNLTFSTLTVSNMSPEDSSIYLCSVMAGNQPQHFGDGTRLSIL.

J is TRBJ2-2 and V is TRBV29-1; D not resolved. This CDR3 comprises 12 residues. Per germline, CDR1 SQVTM and CDR2 ANQGSEA. The germline V and J ends were trimmed by 4 bases and 1 base, with 4 bases remaining between them. In nucleotides, the CDR3 is TGCAGCGTTGTGAGGAACACCGGGGAGCTGTTTTTT. Translating it yields CSVVRNTGELFF.

The genes are TRBV27 and TRBJ1-1, with a tentative D call TRBD1 (5 bases). CDR3 length equals 16 residues. V lost 2 bases, J lost 5 bases, and 18 bases lay in between. Germline CDR1 MNHEY, CDR2 SMNVEV (reference sequence). This chain's CDR3 is CASSLRLDEGATEAFF. In nucleotides, the CDR3 is TGTGCCAGCAGTTTACGGTTGGACGAAGGGGCAACTGAAGCTTTCTTT.

J is TRBJ1-2 and V is TRBV2; 7 nucleotides align to TRBD1. Germline-derived CDR1 and CDR2 are SNHLY and FYNNEI. Unmatched junction bases numbered 5, after V lost 6 bases and J lost 1 base. The CDR3 consists of 14 residues. The CDR3 loop is CASSPTGFNYGYTF. CDR3 bases: TGTGCCAGCAGCCCGACAGGGTTTAACTATGGCTACACCTTC. Based on the CDR3 plus reference TRBV2 and TRBJ1-2, the full variable domain is EPEVTQTPSHQVTQMGQEVILRCVPISNHLYFYWYRQILGQKVEFLVSFYNNEISEKSEIFDDQFSVERPDGSNFTLKIRSTKLEDSAMYFCASSPTGFNYGYTFGSGTRLTVV.

The table lists this clone with a few counts. The chain has TRBV10-3 and TRBJ2-5, with no clear D. Deletions cut 7 bases from V and 9 bases from J, with 18 bases between. This CDR3 spans 13 amino acids. Germline CDR1 ENHRY, CDR2 SYGVKD. CDR3 amino acids: CAITGRTADPQYF. The CDR3 DNA sequence: TGTGCCATCACTGGACGGACCGCGGACCCCCAGTACTTC.

The chain links TRBV7-8 to TRBJ1-5; unclear D gene. CDR1 and CDR2 (germline): SGHVS, FQNEAQ. Trimming removed 5 bases at V and 2 bases at J, with 16 bases between. This CDR3 is built from 16 residues. The CDR3 region is CASSPSRGLGNQPQHF. In DNA form, the CDR3 reads TGTGCCAGCAGCCCCAGTCGCGGGTTGGGCAATCAGCCCCAGCATTTT.

The chain has TRBV9 and TRBJ2-1, with TRBD1 as a possible D gene (5 bases). V dropped 2 bases and J dropped 6 bases, with 18 bases sitting between them. Germline CDR1 and CDR2: SGDLS and YYNGEE. The CDR3 is made up of 16 amino acids. CDR3 sequence reads: CASSVHPQWGLNEQFF. The CDR3 nucleotides are TGTGCCAGCAGCGTGCACCCTCAGTGGGGCCTCAATGAGCAGTTCTTC.

CDR3 sequence reads: CASRDGSGSGYEQYF. The CDR3 DNA reads TGTGCCAGCAGGGACGGGAGCGGGAGCGGCTACGAGCAGTACTTC. J is TRBJ2-7 and V is TRBV2; 8 positions match TRBD2. Trimming cost V 6 bases and J 3 bases; bases outside gene matches: 10. Germline CDR1 SNHLY, CDR2 FYNNEI. The CDR3 covers 15 residues.

The chain couples TRBV10-2 to TRBJ2-7; TRBD2 matches 11 bases. The CDR3 has 15 amino acids. The junction had 2 bases not matched to a gene; V was cut back by 2 bases and J by 2 bases. The germline V gene has CDR1 WSHSY and CDR2 SAAADI. The CDR3 spells CASSEPTSGAYEQYF. CDR3 bases: TGCGCCAGCAGTGAGCCGACTAGCGGGGCCTACGAGCAGTACTTC.

The chain joins TRBV5-1 to TRBJ2-5, with unresolved D. The germline V gene has CDR1 SGHRS and CDR2 YFSETQ. V shed 1 base and J shed 1 base, with 11 bases lying between them. CDR3 length: 15 amino acids. CDR3 loop: CASSLMGGSQETQYF. For the CDR3, the DNA is TGCGCCAGCAGCTTGATGGGCGGTAGCCAAGAGACCCAGTACTTC.

The CDR3 DNA follows: TGCGCCAGCAGTGGGGGCTCCTACGAGCAGTACTTC. Protein sequence: CASSGGSYEQYF. J is TRBJ2-7 and V is TRBV10-1; unclear D gene. CDR1 is WNHNN, CDR2 SYGVQD, per germline (reference sequence). The CDR3 contains 12 residues. V lost 4 bases and J lost 0, with 4 bases in between.

The chain recombines TRBV19 with TRBJ1-5; TRBD1 might be the D (6 bases). V lost 10 bases to trimming and J lost 2 bases, with 18 bases between them. Germline CDR1 reads LNHDA; CDR2 reads SQIVND (reference sequence). The CDR3 covers 15 residues. Written as DNA, the CDR3 is TGTGCCACCACAAAGGGGGGAGGGGGCAATCAGCCCCAGCATTTT. Translation: CATTKGGGGNQPQHF.

The chain uses TRBV19 and TRBJ1-1; 11 bases line up with TRBD1. This CDR3 spans 16 amino acids. Germline V CDR1 and CDR2: LNHDA, SQIVND (reference sequence). With 6 bases clipped from V and 5 bases from J, the junction kept 11 bases outside the gene matches. The CDR3 coding sequence is TGTGCCAGTAGCCCCTCTTGGGACAGGGGGTCGACTGAAGCTTTCTTT. Translated, it gives CASSPSWDRGSTEAFF.

The rearrangement joins TRBV6-6 to TRBJ1-2; 10 bases match TRBD1. The CDR3 spans 13 residues. Germline V gene data show CDR1 as MNHNY and CDR2 as SVGAGI (reference sequence). V lost 4 bases and J lost 7; bases outside the gene matches: 3. CDR3 amino acids: CASSSGQGFGYTF. In nucleotides, the CDR3 is TGTGCCAGCAGTTCGGGACAGGGGTTTGGCTACACCTTC.

The rearrangement links TRBV18 to TRBJ2-7, with 7 bases fitting TRBD2. Germline V lookup: CDR1 KGHSH, CDR2 LQKENI. After removal of 1 base from V and 0 bases from J, the junction contained 6 bases not matched to a gene. The CDR3 consists of 16 residues. The CDR3 is CASSPLGSGASYEQYF. In DNA, the CDR3 is TGTGCCAGCTCACCACTGGGCAGCGGGGCCTCCTACGAGCAGTACTTC.

The chain combines TRBV7-2 with TRBJ2-1; no definite D call. Trimming removed 1 base from V and 9 bases from J, with 7 bases in between. The CDR3 extends over 12 amino acids. From germline, CDR1 is SGHTA and CDR2 FQGNSA. CDR3 protein: CASSLGRSEQFF. In DNA, the CDR3 is TGTGCCAGCAGCTTAGGTCGGAGTGAGCAGTTCTTC.

The genes are TRBV19 and TRBJ2-2, with D uncertain. CDR3 length: 13 amino acids. From germline, CDR1 is LNHDA and CDR2 SQIVND (reference sequence). V was pared by 3 bases and J by 5 bases, with 7 bases between. CDR3 loop: CASSIYNTGELFF. In nucleotides, the CDR3 is TGTGCCAGTAGTATTTATAATACCGGGGAGCTGTTTTTT.

This rearrangement joins TRBV7-2 to TRBJ1-5; TRBD1 might be the D (6 bases). Trimming took off 4 bases at V and 4 bases at J, with 14 bases between the two ends. CDR3 length: 15 residues. Per the germline V gene, CDR1 is SGHTA and CDR2 is FQGNSA. The CDR3, as DNA: TGTGCCAGCAGCTCCGCCCCAACAGGGAATCAGCCCCAGCATTTT. As protein: CASSSAPTGNQPQHF.